These 26 T cell receptor beta chains originate from one sample sequenced in a study of cytomegalovirus exposure and HLA in healthy donors (dated 2017 in TCRdb). To prepare the library, the immunoSEQ multiplex PCR assay was applied. The multiplex PCR relied on a mix of 60 forward primers for TCR Vbeta segments and 13 reverse primers for TCR Jbeta segments. TCRdb re-hosts the immuneACCESS table, in-frame sequences only. Its copies lack some clones; in the studies checked, an unresolved V gene accounts for under half of them, and the cause for the rest is not known. The sample contains approximately 120,000 clones, 75% to 90% of them found a single time. Clones ranked in the top ten supply approximately 6.7% of the sample. What was sequenced was PBMCs. Receptor source: a woman in her twenties or thirties in good health and CMV-seropositive.

A few counts support this clone. The gene calls are TRBV6-5 and TRBJ1-1, with 9 positions matching TRBD1. With V trimmed by 4 bases and J by 1 base, 4 bases remained unmatched. Germline V lookup: CDR1 MNHEY, CDR2 SVGAGI. CDR3 length: 15 residues. CDR3 residues: CASSSSGQGNTEAFF. The CDR3 DNA is TGTGCCAGCAGTTCCTCGGGACAGGGGAACACTGAAGCTTTCTTT.

This rearrangement joins TRBV19 to TRBJ1-3; a weak D match, TRBD1 (5 bases). Germline CDR1 and CDR2: LNHDA and SQIVND (reference sequence). Trimming stripped 10 bases from V and 1 base from J, with 17 bases between. The CDR3 runs 15 residues. The DNA of the CDR3 is TGTGCCATCTCCAGTGAGGGGACTTCTGGAAACACCATATATTTT. This encodes CAISSEGTSGNTIYF.

The J gene is TRBJ2-5, the V gene TRBV2, with D tentatively TRBD2 (5 bases). Gene TRBJ2-7 matches the end of the DNA better, so the J call may be wrong. This CDR3 spans 14 amino acids. Germline values: CDR1 SNHLY, CDR2 FYNNEI. DNA of the CDR3: TGTGCCAGCAGGAAACGGGGAAGCTCCTACGAGCAGTACTTC. It translates to CASRKRGSSYEQYF.

The V gene is TRBV6-1, the J gene TRBJ1-2; 8 nucleotides match TRBD1. Trimming cost V 6 bases and J 2 bases; bases outside gene matches: 5. Germline V gene sequence: CDR1 MNHNS, CDR2 SASEGT. The CDR3 totals 14 residues. In nucleotides, the CDR3 is TGTGCCAGCAGAGACAGGGGAAGGAACTATGGCTACACCTTC. Translating gives CASRDRGRNYGYTF.

The chain recombines TRBV9 with TRBJ2-3; D ambiguous. Between the trimmed V and J ends, which lost 3 bases and 0 bases, there was a span of 14 bases. CDR3 length equals 16 residues. Germline-derived CDR1 and CDR2 are SGDLS and YYNGEE. CDR3 region: CASSARSGGSTDTQYF. The DNA of the CDR3 is TGTGCCAGCAGCGCCCGATCGGGTGGTAGCACAGATACGCAGTATTTT.

The chain is built from TRBV27 and TRBJ2-1, with D possibly being TRBD1 (6 bases). The length of the CDR3 is 19 residues. V was cut by 5 bases and J by 6 bases, with 29 bases left in between. Germline lookup yields CDR1 MNHEY and CDR2 SMNVEV (reference sequence). The CDR3 nucleotides are TGTGCCAGCAGTACCGTTTATATGGGCAGGGGAGCGCAAGTCAATGAGCAGTTCTTC. Its protein is CASSTVYMGRGAQVNEQFF.

This chain uses TRBV11-2 with TRBJ2-7; possibly TRBD2 for D (6 bases). V lost 2 bases, J lost 3 bases, and 14 bases lay in between. The CDR3 sequence is 15 residues long. In germline, CDR1 is SGHAT, CDR2 FQNNGV. CDR3 residues: CASSLWDSPNYEQYF. The CDR3 coding sequence is TGTGCCAGCAGCTTATGGGACTCCCCAAACTACGAGCAGTACTTC.

The CDR3 sequence is CASSPDSSGNTIYF. The CDR3 DNA follows: TGTGCCAGCTCACCGGACAGCTCTGGAAACACCATATATTTT. The chain recombines TRBV18 with TRBJ1-3; possibly TRBD1 for D (6 bases). With 3 bases removed from V and 0 bases from J, the gap between germline ends came to 6 bases. Germline values: CDR1 KGHSH, CDR2 LQKENI. The CDR3 extends over 14 amino acids.

V usage is TRBV18 and J usage is TRBJ2-5; 9 bases agree with TRBD2. With the DNA end fitting TRBJ2-7 better, the J assignment may be wrong. The CDR3 sequence is 15 residues long. Germline values: CDR1 KGHSH, CDR2 LQKENI. In DNA form, the CDR3 reads TGTGCCAGCTCACCACGAATAGCGGGAGTCGGCGAGCAGTACTTC. This translates into CASSPRIAGVGEQYF.

This rearrangement joins TRBV19 to TRBJ1-1; 8 bases map to TRBD1. This CDR3 region has 14 residues. With 10 bases clipped from V and 1 base from J, the junction kept 8 bases outside the gene matches. CDR1 and CDR2 from the germline V gene are LNHDA and SQIVND (reference sequence). The CDR3 DNA reads as TGTGCCATCACCCCTGGACAGGGGAACACTGAAGCTTTCTTT. The encoded protein is CAITPGQGNTEAFF.

This chain joins TRBV7-3 and TRBJ2-6, with a tentative D call TRBD1 (5 bases). Deletions cut 4 bases from V and 0 bases from J, with 22 bases between. In germline, CDR1 is SGHTA, CDR2 FQGTGA. This CDR3 region has 20 residues. The CDR3 sequence: CASSSHLKGIGFSGANVLTF. The CDR3 DNA sequence: TGTGCCAGCAGCTCCCACTTGAAGGGGATAGGCTTCTCTGGGGCCAACGTCCTGACTTTC.

This rearrangement joins TRBV27 to TRBJ1-3; no reliable D call. Germline V gene lookup returns CDR1 MNHEY and CDR2 SMNVEV (reference sequence). The CDR3 extends over 15 amino acids. Trimming left V 2 bases short and J 4 bases short, with 12 bases between. Here the CDR3 reads CASSLAGLQGNTIYF. Here the CDR3 DNA reads TGTGCCAGCAGTTTAGCAGGACTACAAGGAAACACCATATATTTT.

This chain connects TRBV15 to TRBJ1-1, with D unclear. From germline, CDR1 is LNHNV and CDR2 YYDKDF (reference sequence). The CDR3 extends over 11 amino acids. V shed 0 bases and J shed 11 bases, with 7 bases lying between them. CDR3 nucleotide sequence: TGTGCCACCAGCAGAGATCCGGAGGCTTTCTTT. It yields the protein CATSRDPEAFF.

The chain links TRBV11-2 to TRBJ1-1; weak D call: TRBD1 (5 bases). The CDR3 has 11 amino acids. CDR1 is SGHAT and CDR2 is FQNNGV in the germline V gene. Between the trimmed V and J ends, which lost 1 base and 10 bases, there was a span of 7 bases. The CDR3 sequence: CASSLGQGAFF. Written as DNA, the CDR3 is TGTGCCAGCAGCTTAGGGCAGGGAGCTTTCTTT. The whole variable domain, remainder taken from reference TRBV11-2 and TRBJ1-1, is EAGVAQSPRYKIIEKRQSVAFWCNPISGHATLYWYQQILGQGPKLLIQFQNNGVVDDSQLPKDRFSAERLKGVDSTLKIQPAKLEDSAVYLCASSLGQGAFFGQGTRLTVV.

The chain joins TRBV5-1 to TRBJ1-1, with a weak D call TRBD1 (5 bases). V dropped 8 bases and J dropped 1 base, with 12 bases sitting between them. CDR1 is SGHRS and CDR2 is YFSETQ in the germline V gene. This CDR3 comprises 13 residues. CDR3 region: CASHDSQNTEAFF. CDR3 bases: TGCGCCAGTCATGACAGCCAGAACACTGAAGCTTTCTTT.

The chain couples TRBV5-1 to TRBJ2-1; no firm D call. V lost 4 bases and J lost 0, with 14 bases in between. Germline values: CDR1 SGHRS, CDR2 YFSETQ. The CDR3 has 16 amino acids. The CDR3 protein is CASSLPPASSYNEQFF. CDR3 coding DNA: TGCGCCAGCAGCCTCCCCCCCGCGAGCTCCTACAATGAGCAGTTCTTC. Complete variable domain (other parts from reference TRBV5-1 and TRBJ2-1): KAGVTQTPRYLIKTRGQQVTLSCSPISGHRSVSWYQQTPGQGLQFLFEYFSETQRNKGNFPGRFSGRQFSNSRSEMNVSTLELGDSALYLCASSLPPASSYNEQFFGPGTRLTVL.

The table lists this clone with a few counts. The genes are TRBV25-1 and TRBJ1-3, with D hard to call. CDR1 MGHDK and CDR2 SYGVNS come from the germline V gene. CDR3 length: 13 residues. Trimming stripped 10 bases from V and 4 bases from J, with 14 bases between. The chain's CDR3 is CAISEGPGNTIYF. CDR3 DNA sequence: TGTGCCATATCAGAGGGTCCCGGAAACACCATATATTTT.

V usage is TRBV7-9 and J usage is TRBJ2-1, with 7 bases identical to TRBD1. Unmatched junction bases numbered 14, after V lost 2 bases and J lost 7 bases. Looked up from germline, CDR1 is SEHNR and CDR2 is FQNEAQ (reference sequence). The CDR3 has 17 residues. The CDR3 DNA sequence: TGTGCCAGCAGCTTACCCCACAGGGGACCATCCTCGAATGAGCAGTTCTTC. This codes for CASSLPHRGPSSNEQFF.

The rearrangement links TRBV2 to TRBJ1-5; a weak D match, TRBD1 (5 bases). Germline CDR1 is SNHLY and CDR2 is FYNNEI. The CDR3 spans 12 residues. Trimming stripped 8 bases from V and 6 bases from J, with 11 bases between. CDR3 DNA sequence: TGTGCCAGCTCCGACAGTCCTCAGCCCCAGCATTTT. It is translated as CASSDSPQPQHF.

The gene calls are TRBV9 and TRBJ1-4; 7 positions match TRBD1. Germline CDR1 and CDR2: SGDLS and YYNGEE. The CDR3 is 15 amino acids. V lost 0 bases to trimming and J lost 4 bases; unmatched junction nucleotides: 3. CDR3 loop: CASSVEGALNEKLFF. The CDR3 DNA reads TGTGCCAGCAGCGTAGAGGGGGCCCTTAATGAAAAACTGTTTTTT.

The rearrangement uses TRBV10-3 and TRBJ1-2; D is possibly TRBD1 (5 bases). The germline gives CDR1 ENHRY, CDR2 SYGVKD. The CDR3 spans 16 residues. With 0 bases removed from V and 5 bases from J, the gap between germline ends came to 16 bases. CDR3 region: CAISESAPIAGYGYTF. For the CDR3, the DNA is TGTGCCATCAGTGAGTCGGCCCCTATTGCAGGGTATGGCTACACCTTC.

The chain joins TRBV4-2 to TRBJ2-1; 11 bases fit TRBD2. Looked up from germline, CDR1 is LGHNA and CDR2 is YNFKEQ. The CDR3 runs to 16 residues. Trimming removed 4 bases from V and 7 bases from J; junction bases left unmatched: 9. The CDR3 spells CASSRPGLAGSNEQFF. The CDR3 DNA reads as TGTGCCAGCAGCCGCCCAGGACTAGCGGGTAGTAATGAGCAGTTCTTC.

The rearrangement links TRBV30 to TRBJ2-2, with a weak D call TRBD1 (6 bases). CDR3 length: 12 residues. The ends were cut back, 6 bases at V and 5 bases at J, with 10 bases in the middle. The V gene's germline CDR1 is GTSNPN and CDR2 SVGIG (reference sequence). CDR3 protein: CACTGSTGELFF. The CDR3 DNA is TGTGCCTGCACAGGGAGTACCGGGGAGCTGTTTTTT.

The chain has TRBV28 and TRBJ2-1, with 12 bases fitting TRBD1. Unmatched junction bases numbered 5, after V lost 7 bases and J lost 7 bases. The CDR3 consists of 14 residues. Germline V CDR1 and CDR2: MDHEN, SYDVKM. The CDR3 DNA is TGTGCCAGCAACCGGGACAGGGGGCTAAATGAGCAGTTCTTC. Translation: CASNRDRGLNEQFF.

The chain combines TRBV27 with TRBJ2-1, with a possible D match to TRBD2 (6 bases). The germline V gene encodes CDR1 MNHEY and CDR2 SMNVEV (reference sequence). This CDR3 has 16 amino acids. V was shortened by 0 bases and J by 6 bases, with 15 bases between the two germline ends. The CDR3 loop is CASSLSAEGSGNEQFF. The CDR3 region has the DNA TGTGCCAGCAGTTTATCGGCGGAGGGTAGCGGCAATGAGCAGTTCTTC.

The chain recombines TRBV6-5 with TRBJ2-1; the D is unclear. The CDR3 runs to 15 residues. Trimming took 5 bases from V and 0 from J, leaving 11 bases between them. Germline V gene lookup returns CDR1 MNHEY and CDR2 SVGAGI. The CDR3 DNA reads TGTGCCAGCAGTCCCAACTGGAGCTCCTACAATGAGCAGTTCTTC. Residues: CASSPNWSSYNEQFF.